What follows is one T cell receptor (beta chain) and its context. Its target is unknown. The libraries were made with immunoSEQ v3.0 at survey level. Profiling relied on immunoSEQ multiplex PCR, and the TCRdb table lists in-frame clones only, not all of them. In the table there are about 36,000 clones, 80% of which are singletons. The CDR3 spans 15 residues. With 1 base removed from V and 4 bases from J, the gap between germline ends came to 10 bases. Germline V gives CDR1 KGHSH, CDR2 LQKENI. The sample is drawn from a study of long-term antiretroviral therapy in people with HIV. Study-wide results and limits: Nothing was known about ART adherence, viral resistance or changes in therapy. Spans of CDR3 length were tighter for HIV repertoires than for controls. Once patients were on ART, diversity went higher but still fell short of transplant donor controls.

Every participant gave one or more pre-ART and two or more post-ART PBMC samples. The gene calls are TRBV18 and TRBJ2-2, with a tentative D call TRBD1 (6 bases). This clonotype was sampled from a man under 40 with HIV. The sequencing here drew on unsorted PBMCs, taken 3.4 years after starting antiretroviral therapy. DNA for the CDR3: TGTGCCAGCTCACCACGCCAGGGGTCCACCGGGGAGCTGTTTTTT. It translates to CASSPRQGSTGELFF.